This T cell receptor (beta chain) was obtained from a study of STAT3 mutations in large granular lymphocyte leukemia. Study at large: Among longitudinally sequenced T-LGLL patients, roughly half had canonical activating STAT3 mutations detected. General study points: Some patients had persisting codominant clonotypes that could mask small clones. In T-cell large granular lymphocyte leukemia, about half of patients showed multiple immunodominant subclonotypes. Differing intervals and regimens complicate linking therapy response to clone burden.

For this clone: Its cognate antigen is unknown.

The ends were cut back, 0 bases at V and 2 bases at J, with 8 bases in the middle. This CDR3 spans 14 amino acids. Looked up from germline, CDR1 is MNHEY and CDR2 is SVGAGI. Average productive template count per sample was about 40,000. Produced via immunoSEQ multiplex PCR; TCRdb's table is partial and in-frame only. In the table there are about 10,000 clones, roughly 54% of which are singletons. The chain uses TRBV6-5 and TRBJ2-7, with D possibly matching TRBD1 (5 bases). This sequence was found in a boy aged 10-17 years with T-cell large granular lymphocyte leukemia. Some clones in this sample may be carry-over from other donors' samples. Sequenced sample: peripheral blood mononuclear cells. This CDR3 is CASSYSGLAYEQYF. CDR3 DNA: TGTGCCAGCAGTTACTCGGGGCTAGCCTACGAGCAGTACTTC.